The 11 T cell receptor beta chains in this list originate from one sample, sequenced in a study of CD8 T cell repertoires and HIV-1 epitope variants. Sequencing used immunoSEQ multiplex PCR; TCRdb keeps in-frame clones, though not all of them. Here the sample spans about 95,000 clones, 74% being singletons. Sequencing was carried out using uncultured baseline CD8+ T cells from peripheral blood mononuclear cells (PBMCs). These receptors were collected from a male donor with HIV.

This clone was seen just once. The CDR3 here is CASSETGGANTQYF. Here the CDR3 DNA reads TGTGCCAGCAGCGAGACAGGGGGCGCGAATACGCAGTATTTT. The rearrangement joins TRBV9 to TRBJ2-3, with 10 bases lining up with TRBD1. The CDR3 runs to 14 residues. J was trimmed by 7 bases and V by 3 bases; bases with no gene match: 5. CDR1 and CDR2 from the germline V gene are SGDLS and YYNGEE.

The genes are TRBV28 and TRBJ1-2; D is unresolved. Germline V gene sequence: CDR1 MDHEN, CDR2 SYDVKM. The V end was cut by 3 bases, the J end by 4 bases, with 12 bases between. The CDR3 is made up of 14 amino acids. The CDR3 protein is CASSFIDIPYGYTF. The CDR3 DNA follows: TGTGCCAGCAGTTTCATCGACATTCCCTATGGCTACACCTTC.

The chain carries TRBV19 and TRBJ2-1; 12 bases fit TRBD2. The CDR3 consists of 17 residues. The J segment lost 0 bases and the V segment lost 6 bases, leaving 6 bases of the junction unmatched. Germline V gene data show CDR1 as LNHDA and CDR2 as SQIVND (reference sequence). CDR3 protein: CASRTGTSGLSYNEQFF. CDR3 nucleotides: TGTGCCAGTAGGACCGGGACTAGCGGGCTCTCCTACAATGAGCAGTTCTTC.

The genes are TRBV4-1 and TRBJ2-2; 8 positions agree with TRBD1. The V gene end was trimmed by 1 base and the J gene end by 6 bases; junction bases not matched to a gene: 7. Germline CDR1 is MGHRA and CDR2 is YSYEKL. The CDR3 contains 16 residues. The CDR3 reads CASSQGLRGPAGELFF. The CDR3 DNA reads as TGCGCCAGCAGCCAAGGGCTCAGGGGGCCAGCCGGGGAGCTGTTTTTT.

Only a few counts were recorded for this clone. The chain combines TRBV6-5 with TRBJ2-7; no firm D call. The V end was cut by 2 bases, the J end by 12 bases, with 14 bases between. Germline values: CDR1 MNHEY, CDR2 SVGAGI. The CDR3 is 12 amino acids. CDR3 in DNA: TGTGCCAGCAGTTACCCGACGGGTCTCATGTACTTC. This sequence encodes CASSYPTGLMYF.

V usage is TRBV29-1 and J usage is TRBJ2-7; no definite D call. This CDR3 has 12 residues. The germline CDR1 and CDR2 sequences are SQVTM and ANQGSEA. Trimming left V 1 base short and J 6 bases short, with 10 bases between. The CDR3 DNA reads as TGCAGCGTTGAAGTAATAGGTTCCGAGCAGTACTTC. It translates to CSVEVIGSEQYF.

The V gene is TRBV9, the J gene TRBJ1-1, with 8 bases aligning to TRBD1. J lost 11 bases, V lost 2 bases, and 11 bases had no gene match. The germline V gene has CDR1 SGDLS and CDR2 YYNGEE. CDR3 length: 14 residues. CDR3 residues: CASSVGETGARAFF. DNA of the CDR3: TGTGCCAGCAGCGTCGGCGAGACAGGGGCTCGGGCTTTCTTT.

The chain couples TRBV11-2 to TRBJ2-3; D gene unclear. V was pared by 1 base and J by 11 bases, with 4 bases between. Germline V gene lookup returns CDR1 SGHAT and CDR2 FQNNGV. The CDR3 has 10 amino acids. As DNA, the CDR3 is TGTGCCAGCAGCTTAGGGAAGCAGTATTTT. This gives the protein CASSLGKQYF.

The V gene is TRBV10-2, the J gene TRBJ2-7; possible D gene TRBD2, 5 bases. Germline-derived CDR1 and CDR2 are WSHSY and SAAADI. The CDR3 is 15 residues long. With 3 bases removed from V and 5 bases from J, the gap between germline ends came to 17 bases. CDR3 sequence reads: CASSERRRGFDEQYF. The CDR3 DNA reads TGCGCCAGCAGTGAAAGACGGAGAGGGTTCGACGAGCAGTACTTC.

The chain joins TRBV11-2 to TRBJ2-7; 11 nucleotides match TRBD1. CDR3 length equals 17 residues. Germline CDR1 SGHAT, CDR2 FQNNGV. V dropped 4 bases and J dropped 3; count of bases not matched to a gene: 11. The chain's CDR3 is CASSSYFPGTGGYEQYF. CDR3 nucleotides: TGTGCCAGCAGCTCCTACTTCCCCGGGACAGGGGGCTACGAGCAGTACTTC.

This chain connects TRBV7-3 to TRBJ2-3, with 9 bases fitting TRBD1. Germline V gene sequence: CDR1 SGHTA, CDR2 FQGTGA. The CDR3 consists of 13 residues. V shed 8 bases and J 6 bases; nucleotides not matched to a gene: 6. The CDR3 DNA reads TGTGCCAGCGCGGGACAGGGTGGCGATACGCAGTATTTT. Its translation is CASAGQGGDTQYF.